The TCR beta chain under discussion was sequenced for a study of T cells after yellow fever vaccination. TCRdb used MiXCR to reprocess the 5' RACE reads, holding one entry per CDR3 protein. The table includes about 350,000 distinct CDR3 sequences, about an eighth detected once. This clonotype has a handful of counts. Its specificity is not known. The CDR3 runs 14 residues. With 6 bases clipped from V and 2 bases from J, the junction kept 4 bases outside the gene matches. The study's findings and limits: Some clonotypes were seen in both the CD4 and the CD8 compartments. These made up a small share and likely arose from convergent recombination.

V usage is TRBV12-3 or TRBV12-4 and J usage is TRBJ1-5, with 7 bases lining up with TRBD1. The sequence came from a man younger than 30 who received the YFV17D yellow fever vaccine. Material: CD4+ T cells sorted from PBMCs, obtained 15 days after the yellow fever booster vaccination. Here the CDR3 DNA reads TGTGCCAGCAGGCAAACAGGGGGCAATCAGCCCCAGCATTTT. This encodes CASRQTGGNQPQHF.